The 19 T cell receptor beta chains in this list originate from one sample, sequenced in a study of metastatic and nonmetastatic thyroid tumors. Not a single patient had been given any form of treatment at any point before undergoing thyroid surgery. MiXCR was used by TCRdb to re-call the PCR reads. The sample shows 30,000 or so clones, roughly 29% of them seen only once. Sequencing was done on a sample of blood. The source is a female donor with papillary thyroid cancer or a benign thyroid nodule (not recorded which). Some clones in this sample may be carry-over from other donors' samples.

The chain is built from TRBV20-1 and TRBJ2-7; D gene uncertain. Germline loops: CDR1 DFQATT, CDR2 SNEGSKA (reference sequence). CDR3 length: 11 amino acids. Trimming removed 6 bases at V and 8 bases at J, with 14 bases between. The CDR3 region is CSAAPIGKQYF. For the CDR3, the DNA is TGCAGTGCGGCCCCCATCGGAAAGCAGTACTTC.

The rearrangement links TRBV7-2 to TRBJ2-7; 8 bases map to TRBD2. V was pared by 4 bases and J by 5 bases, with 4 bases of the junction left unmatched. The germline gives CDR1 SGHTA, CDR2 FQGNSA. The CDR3 is made up of 13 amino acids. CDR3 in DNA: TGTGCCAGCAGCTCGGGACTAGTAAACGAGCAGTACTTC. It translates to CASSSGLVNEQYF.

The rearrangement joins TRBV5-1 to TRBJ2-1, with TRBD1 matching 8 bases. In germline, CDR1 is SGHRS, CDR2 YFSETQ. The CDR3 consists of 15 residues. J gave up 4 bases and V 4 bases, and 7 bases lay outside the gene matches. Written as DNA, the CDR3 is TGCGCCAGCAGCCTTGACAGGGGCGTTTACAATGAGCAGTTCTTC. It encodes CASSLDRGVYNEQFF.

This clone appeared many times. This same CDR3 is encoded by further DNA sequences in the sample. The gene calls are TRBV30 and TRBJ1-1; maybe TRBD1 (5 bases). CDR1 GTSNPN and CDR2 SVGIG come from the germline V gene (reference sequence). The CDR3 is 13 residues long. Trimming left V 8 bases short and J 1 base short, with 14 bases between. The CDR3: CARTLGGNTEAFF. The CDR3 DNA reads as TGTGCCCGCACCCTCGGGGGGAACACTGAAGCTTTCTTT.

About this clone: This likely comes from a read error, as the CDR3 has no conserved phenylalanine or tryptophan at its end. The gene calls are TRBV9 and TRBJ2-7; D uncertain. This CDR3 has 12 amino acids. The V end lost 5 bases, the J end lost 3 bases, and 9 bases lay between the germline ends. Germline V gene data show CDR1 as SGDLS and CDR2 as YYNGEE. Here the CDR3 reads CASRVFGYEQYI. The CDR3, as DNA: TGTGCCAGCAGAGTATTCGGCTACGAGCAGTACATC.

This clone was picked up many times. The chain joins TRBV7-6 to TRBJ2-2, with a possible D match to TRBD2 (6 bases). Germline CDR1 reads SGHVS; CDR2 reads FNYEAQ. Trimming took 0 bases from V and 4 from J, leaving 12 bases between them. The CDR3 runs to 16 residues. As DNA, the CDR3 is TGTGCCAGCAGCTTAGCTAGCGGAACCACCACCGGGGAGCTGTTTTTT. Translation gives CASSLASGTTTGELFF.

V usage is TRBV28 and J usage is TRBJ1-4; unclear D gene. The CDR3 runs to 17 residues. The V end was cut by 3 bases, the J end by 0 bases, with 14 bases between. Germline V CDR1 and CDR2: MDHEN, SYDVKM. The chain's CDR3 is CASSFGQLVATNEKLFF. CDR3 DNA sequence: TGTGCCAGCAGTTTCGGGCAGCTGGTTGCAACTAATGAAAAACTGTTTTTT.

Ten or more counts support this clone. CDR3 bases: TGCGCCAGCAGCCCTTCCCCAGGGTCTAGCACAGATACGCAGTATTTT. Amino acids: CASSPSPGSSTDTQYF. V is TRBV4-1 and J is TRBJ2-3; maybe TRBD1 (5 bases). CDR3 length: 16 amino acids. Deletions cut 4 bases from V and 0 bases from J, with 14 bases between. Germline lookup yields CDR1 MGHRA and CDR2 YSYEKL.

This clone was counted ten times or more. This sequence joins TRBV20-1 and TRBJ1-5; tentatively, D is TRBD1 (6 bases). Germline CDR1 reads DFQATT; CDR2 reads SNEGSKA (reference sequence). The V end was cut by 5 bases, the J end by 4 bases, with 12 bases between. CDR3 length equals 13 residues. CDR3 residues: CSARDTQNQPQHF. The CDR3, as DNA: TGCAGTGCTCGGGACACCCAGAATCAGCCCCAGCATTTT.

The chain combines TRBV7-6 with TRBJ2-7, with D tentatively TRBD1 or TRBD2 (5 bases each). The V gene's germline CDR1 is SGHVS and CDR2 FNYEAQ. Trimming removed 1 base at V and 0 bases at J, with 7 bases between. This CDR3 is 14 amino acids long. The CDR3 sequence is CASSLGGNSYEQYF. CDR3 DNA: TGTGCCAGCAGCTTAGGGGGGAACTCCTACGAGCAGTACTTC.

This clone has at least ten counts. This chain uses TRBV7-3 with TRBJ2-6, with TRBD1 as a possible D gene (5 bases). V lost 3 bases, J lost 4 bases, and 10 bases lay in between. The CDR3 loop spans 15 amino acids. The germline gives CDR1 SGHTA, CDR2 FQGTGA. The DNA for the CDR3 is TGTGCCAGCAGCTTGAACCCAGGGGGGGCCAACGTCCTGACTTTC. Translation: CASSLNPGGANVLTF.

The CDR3 DNA is TGTGCCAGTGGTTGGGTCCCGAACACTGAAGCTTTCTTT. Amino acids: CASGWVPNTEAFF. The chain combines TRBV19 with TRBJ1-1; D unresolved. Germline CDR1 reads LNHDA; CDR2 reads SQIVND (reference sequence). This CDR3 is built from 13 residues. V lost 8 bases to trimming and J lost 1 base, with 11 bases between them.

This clone was seen a handful of times. J is TRBJ2-7 and V is TRBV12-3 or TRBV12-4, with D perhaps TRBD1 or TRBD2 (5 bases each). V was trimmed by 5 bases and J by 2 bases, leaving 13 bases between them. The CDR3 covers 14 residues. CDR3 sequence reads: CASSIPGPPYEQYF. The CDR3 coding sequence is TGTGCCAGCAGTATCCCGGGACCTCCCTACGAGCAGTACTTC.

Concerning this clone itself: Other DNA sequences from this sample encode an identical CDR3 as well. V gene TRBV27 combines with J gene TRBJ2-1; a weak D match, TRBD1 (7 bases). The germline gives CDR1 MNHEY, CDR2 SMNVEV (reference sequence). The length of the CDR3 is 15 residues. The V gene lost 5 bases and the J gene lost 4 bases, with 15 bases spanning the gap. CDR3 protein: CASSPRDRAYNEQFF. CDR3 nucleotide sequence: TGTGCCAGCAGTCCGCGGGACAGAGCATACAATGAGCAGTTCTTC.

This clone has at least ten counts. J is TRBJ2-5 and V is TRBV29-1; D remains ambiguous. CDR1 SQVTM and CDR2 ANQGSEA come from the germline V gene. V shed 4 bases and J shed 1 base, with 7 bases lying between them. CDR3 length: 12 residues. CDR3 amino acids: CSVAQPQETQYF. The CDR3 coding sequence is TGCAGCGTTGCCCAGCCCCAAGAGACCCAGTACTTC.

This clone was counted only a few times. Mismatch with germline at one junction end may stem from a read error. The V call is TRBV5-4, the J call TRBJ2-5; 7 bases fit TRBD2. This CDR3 has 15 amino acids. CDR1 SGHNT and CDR2 YYREEE come from the germline V gene (reference sequence). The CDR3 spells CASSLGGRHQGTQYF. DNA for the CDR3: TGCGCCAGCAGCTTGGGAGGGCGTCACCAAGGGACCCAGTACTTC.

In its sample, this clone was seen many times. The gene calls are TRBV4-2 and TRBJ2-7; perhaps D is TRBD1 or TRBD2 (5 bases each). Trimming removed 0 bases from V and 2 bases from J, with 14 bases in between. Germline values: CDR1 LGHNA, CDR2 YNFKEQ. This CDR3 spans 16 amino acids. CDR3 DNA sequence: TGTGCCAGCAGCCAAGACACCGGGACGGTCACCTACGAGCAGTACTTC. Residues: CASSQDTGTVTYEQYF.

Of note for this clone: No conserved phenylalanine or tryptophan is present at the end of the CDR3, so a read error is the likely explanation. CDR3 bases: TGTGCCAGCAGCTTCGGGACAGGACGCTACGAGCAGTACTCC. This codes for CASSFGTGRYEQYS. J is TRBJ2-7 and V is TRBV11-1, with 8 bases lining up with TRBD1. This CDR3 contains 14 residues. Per germline, CDR1 SGHAT and CDR2 FQDESV (reference sequence). Losses at the gene ends were 3 bases for V and 3 bases for J; bases not matched to a gene: 4.

J is TRBJ2-7 and V is TRBV20-1; 14 positions agree with TRBD2. The length of the CDR3 is 19 residues. Germline V lookup: CDR1 DFQATT, CDR2 SNEGSKA (reference sequence). With V trimmed by 0 bases and J by 0 bases, 10 bases remained unmatched. The CDR3 is CSARDEGRTSGRYSYEQYF. The CDR3 DNA sequence: TGCAGTGCTAGAGATGAGGGGCGGACTAGCGGGAGGTACTCCTACGAGCAGTACTTC.